The 10 T cell receptor beta chains given below trace back to one sample, sequenced in a study of blood T cell repertoires in COVID-19. The repertoire was sequenced with immunoSEQ multiplex PCR; TCRdb's copy has only in-frame clones and lacks some. The sample lists approximately 290,000 clones, approximately 86% occurring once. Source material: peripheral blood. The receptors stem from a human donor with COVID-19, enrolled during active disease. The donor label of this sample is uncertain.

In this sample, this clone turned up once. The V and J genes are TRBV5-4 and TRBJ2-2, with 7 bases identical to TRBD2. The germline V gene encodes CDR1 SGHNT and CDR2 YYREEE (reference sequence). The CDR3 spans 16 residues. V lost 4 bases and J lost 0; bases outside the gene matches: 6. This CDR3 reads CASSTFLAANTGELFF. The CDR3 nucleotides are TGTGCCAGCAGCACCTTTCTAGCGGCGAACACCGGGGAGCTGTTTTTT.

This rearrangement joins TRBV5-4 to TRBJ2-3; D perhaps matches TRBD1 (5 bases). Germline CDR1 reads SGHNT; CDR2 reads YYREEE (reference sequence). The ends were cut back, 0 bases at V and 1 base at J, with 6 bases in the middle. The CDR3 consists of 14 residues. The CDR3 is CASSLDRRTDTQYF. CDR3 DNA sequence: TGTGCCAGCAGCTTGGACAGGCGCACAGATACGCAGTATTTT. The entire variable domain, with the rest obtained from reference TRBV5-4 and TRBJ2-3, is as follows: ETGVTQSPTHLIKTRGQQVTLRCSSQSGHNTVSWYQQALGQGPQFIFQYYREEENGRGNFPPRFSGLQFPNYSSELNVNALELDDSALYLCASSLDRRTDTQYFGPGTRLTVL.

Concerning this clone itself: An end of the junction does not agree with germline; a read error may underlie this. The V call is TRBV4-1, the J call TRBJ1-1; no firm D call. This CDR3 spans 15 amino acids. Germline CDR1 and CDR2: MGHRA and YSYEKL. The CDR3 DNA reads TGCGCCAGCAGTCAAGAGAACCGGAGAATCACTGAAGCTTTCTTT. Translated, it gives CASSQENRRITEAFF.

The chain couples TRBV28 to TRBJ1-2; D remains ambiguous. The CDR3 loop spans 11 amino acids. Germline loops: CDR1 MDHEN, CDR2 SYDVKM. V was cut by 6 bases and J by 7 bases, with 9 bases left in between. The CDR3 DNA sequence: TGTGCCAGCAGCTCCCCCCGTGGCTACACCTTC. Translation gives CASSSPRGYTF.

The chain links TRBV14 to TRBJ2-7; D is unresolved. Trimming shortened V by 0 bases and J by 6 bases, and 12 bases separated the two germline ends. The CDR3 sequence is 14 residues long. Per germline, CDR1 SGHDN and CDR2 FVKESK. The CDR3 protein is CASSQDDFPGEQYF. In nucleotides, the CDR3 is TGTGCCAGCAGCCAAGATGACTTCCCTGGCGAGCAGTACTTC.

The chain uses TRBV30 and TRBJ1-2; D is undetermined. V lost 0 bases and J lost 8, with 16 bases in between. Germline CDR1 and CDR2: GTSNPN and SVGIG (reference sequence). CDR3 length: 14 residues. The CDR3 loop is CAWSVRFGPPGYTF. The DNA of the CDR3 is TGTGCCTGGAGTGTACGATTCGGTCCGCCGGGCTACACCTTC.

This chain links TRBV3-1 (or the pseudogene TRBV3-2) with TRBJ2-1, with D possibly TRBD2 on 6 matching bases. Trimming took 5 bases from V and 7 from J, leaving 12 bases between them. CDR3 length: 13 amino acids. The V gene's germline CDR1 is LGHDT and CDR2 YNNKEL (reference sequence). The CDR3 coding sequence is TGTGCCAGCAGCTTTTGGAGGGGAAATGAGCAGTTCTTC. Protein product: CASSFWRGNEQFF.

The genes are TRBV2 and TRBJ1-4; D ambiguous. CDR3 size: 12 residues. From germline, CDR1 is SNHLY and CDR2 FYNNEI. Trimming removed 11 bases at V and 3 bases at J, with 10 bases between. CDR3 bases: TGTGCCCTGCCAGGCCCTAATGAAAAACTGTTTTTT. This translates into CALPGPNEKLFF.

The chain employs TRBV7-3 and TRBJ2-3, with D possibly being TRBD1 (8 bases). V lost 5 bases and J 4 bases, leaving 19 bases between the germline ends. The CDR3 consists of 16 residues. The germline V gene encodes CDR1 SGHTA and CDR2 FQGTGA. The CDR3 DNA reads as TGTGCCAGCAGCCCCCAGACAGGGGCGGGGGCAGATACGCAGTATTTT. Translation gives CASSPQTGAGADTQYF.

The chain employs TRBV5-1 and TRBJ1-2; TRBD1 is a possible D gene (6 bases). Germline-derived CDR1 and CDR2 are SGHRS and YFSETQ. V gave up 4 bases and J gave up 4 bases, with 14 bases separating them. This CDR3 has 14 residues. The CDR3 nucleotides are TGCGCCAGCAGCCCCTTGGACAGTTTCTATGGCTACACCTTC. Translating gives CASSPLDSFYGYTF.